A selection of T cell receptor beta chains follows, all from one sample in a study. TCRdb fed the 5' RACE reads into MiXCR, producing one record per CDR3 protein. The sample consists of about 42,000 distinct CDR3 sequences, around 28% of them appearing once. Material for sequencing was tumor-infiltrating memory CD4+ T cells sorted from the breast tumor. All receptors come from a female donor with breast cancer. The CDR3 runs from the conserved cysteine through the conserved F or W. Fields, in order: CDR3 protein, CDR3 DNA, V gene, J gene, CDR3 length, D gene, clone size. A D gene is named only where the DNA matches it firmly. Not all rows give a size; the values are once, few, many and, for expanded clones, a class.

CATSRLRNEQFF,TGTGCCACCAGCAGGCTGAGGAATGAGCAGTTCTTC,TRBV15,TRBJ2-1,12,-,-
CSARSPGLAGEITDTQYF,TGCAGTGCTAGATCCCCCGGACTAGCGGGAGAGATCACAGATACGCAGTATTTT,TRBV20-1,TRBJ2-3,18,TRBD2,-
CASSDHRTEAFF,TGTGCCAGCAGTGACCATCGGACTGAAGCTTTCTTT,TRBV6-2/TRBV6-3,TRBJ1-1,12,-,-
CASSLTGTAGQTQYF,TGTGCCAGCAGTTTAACGGGGACTGCCGGACAGACCCAGTACTTC,TRBV12-3/TRBV12-4,TRBJ2-5,15,-,few
CSARSNTGGAKTQYF,TGCAGTGCTCGATCAAACACAGGGGGCGCGAAGACCCAGTACTTC,TRBV20-1,TRBJ2-5,15,TRBD1,-
CASSHPGTGDNEQFF,TGCGCCAGCAGCCATCCCGGGACAGGTGACAATGAGCAGTTCTTC,TRBV4-1,TRBJ2-1,15,TRBD1,many
CTSGHRTRIEKLFF,TGTACCAGCGGACATCGGACTAGAATCGAAAAACTGTTTTTT,TRBV7-9,TRBJ1-4,14,-,-
CSVRGTGDQPQHF,TGCAGCGTTAGGGGAACAGGGGACCAGCCCCAGCATTTT,TRBV29-1,TRBJ1-5,13,TRBD1,medium-sized
CASSQVVRNTGELFF,TGTGCCAGCAGCCAAGTGGTCCGGAACACCGGGGAGCTGTTTTTT,TRBV4-2,TRBJ2-2,15,-,many
CASSQVPSLWGNTGELFF,TGTGCCAGCAGCCAAGTTCCCAGCCTGTGGGGGAACACCGGGGAGCTGTTTTTT,TRBV4-2,TRBJ2-2,18,-,many
CASSHKTGGAFGYTF,TGCGCCAGCAGCCACAAGACAGGGGGCGCATTTGGCTACACCTTC,TRBV4-1,TRBJ1-2,15,TRBD1,-
CAISDWDSYNEQFF,TGTGCCATCAGTGATTGGGACTCCTACAATGAGCAGTTCTTC,TRBV10-3,TRBJ2-1,14,-,-
CASSLDREPQHF,TGTGCCAGCAGCCTCGACAGGGAGCCCCAGCATTTT,TRBV5-6,TRBJ1-5,12,TRBD1,-
CASSLGRDQPQHF,TGTGCCAGCAGTTTAGGGAGGGATCAGCCCCAGCATTTT,TRBV12-3/TRBV12-4,TRBJ1-5,13,-,few
CASSPSGALTDTQYF,TGTGCCAGCAGTCCATCGGGGGCCCTCACAGATACGCAGTATTTT,TRBV12-3/TRBV12-4,TRBJ2-3,15,-,-
CASSQMGLRSGGELFF,TGTGCCAGCAGCCAGATGGGACTACGATCAGGCGGGGAGCTGTTTTTT,TRBV4-2,TRBJ2-2,16,TRBD2,-
CASSYVAGGGETQYF,TGTGCCAGCAGTTACGTAGCGGGAGGGGGCGAGACCCAGTACTTC,TRBV6-5,TRBJ2-5,15,TRBD2,few
CAWNLPPGLFSGNTIYF,TGTGCCTGGAACCTCCCTCCAGGACTGTTCTCTGGAAACACCATATATTTT,TRBV30,TRBJ1-3,17,-,-
CASSSPGITDTQYF,TGTGCCAGCAGCTCGCCAGGGATCACAGATACGCAGTATTTT,TRBV5-4,TRBJ2-3,14,-,-